The 26 T cell receptor beta chains below come from one sample, sequenced in a study of response to subunit inactivated influenza vaccine. TCRdb processed the RT-PCR reads anew with MiXCR; each CDR3 protein has one entry. The table has 650,000 to 800,000 distinct CDR3 sequences, approximately 15% seen once. This material consisted of PBMCs from blood, taken less than 15 days before vaccination. These receptors were obtained from a man aged 50 to 60 who received an inactivated influenza vaccine.

The CDR3 sequence is CASSFPSFPYEQYF. The DNA of the CDR3 is TGTGCCAGCAGCTTCCCCAGTTTTCCCTACGAGCAGTACTTC. This rearrangement joins TRBV5-6 to TRBJ2-7; D uncertain. Trimming took 2 bases from V and 2 from J, leaving 11 bases between them. The CDR3 sequence is 14 residues long. The V gene's germline CDR1 is SGHDT and CDR2 YYEEEE.

This clonotype was observed many times. V and J are TRBV7-2 and TRBJ2-3; TRBD2 aligns across 8 bases. CDR3 length equals 16 residues. Unmatched junction bases numbered 2, after V lost 0 bases and J lost 0 bases. The germline gives CDR1 SGHTA, CDR2 FQGNSA. The CDR3: CASSLAASGSTDTQYF. The DNA for the CDR3 is TGTGCCAGCAGCTTAGCCGCTAGCGGGAGCACAGATACGCAGTATTTT.

This clonotype came up a few times. This rearrangement joins TRBV2 to TRBJ2-7, with D hard to call. V lost 3 bases, J lost 3 bases, and 6 bases lay in between. CDR1 is SNHLY, CDR2 FYNNEI, per germline. This CDR3 has 12 residues. DNA for the CDR3: TGTGCCAGCAGTGACCCTTTCTACGAGCAGTACTTC. The encoded protein is CASSDPFYEQYF.

This clonotype appeared a few times. This chain joins TRBV15 and TRBJ1-1, with D uncertain. Germline CDR1 and CDR2: LNHNV and YYDKDF (reference sequence). This CDR3 is built from 14 residues. V lost 1 base and J 1 base, leaving 7 bases between the germline ends. In DNA, the CDR3 is TGTGCCACCAGCAGAGGGGGATCGAACACTGAAGCTTTCTTT. Its translation: CATSRGGSNTEAFF.

In its sample, this clonotype was seen a few times. This rearrangement joins TRBV14 to TRBJ2-3, with 8 bases fitting TRBD2. This CDR3 is built from 17 residues. Germline V gives CDR1 SGHDN, CDR2 FVKESK. With 0 bases clipped from V and 1 base from J, the junction kept 6 bases outside the gene matches. The CDR3 protein is CASSQETSLAGTDTQYF. CDR3 nucleotide sequence: TGTGCCAGCAGCCAAGAGACATCACTAGCGGGCACAGATACGCAGTATTTT. The whole variable domain, filled in from reference TRBV14 and TRBJ2-3, reads EAGVTQFPSHSVIEKGQTVTLRCDPISGHDNLYWYRRVMGKEIKFLLHFVKESKQDESGMPNNRFLAERTGGTYSTLKVQPAELEDSGVYFCASSQETSLAGTDTQYFGPGTRLTVL.

This clonotype was seen a few times. The chain recombines TRBV7-2 with TRBJ1-1; D is unresolved. V lost 5 bases to trimming and J lost 0 bases, with 10 bases between them. This CDR3 is 14 amino acids long. The germline gives CDR1 SGHTA, CDR2 FQGNSA. The CDR3 protein is CASSLFTLNTEAFF. The CDR3 DNA is TGTGCCAGCAGCCTGTTCACCCTGAACACTGAAGCTTTCTTT.

The chain recombines TRBV7-9 with TRBJ1-4, with 7 nucleotides matching TRBD1. The trim removed 4 bases at V and 7 bases at J, leaving 6 bases unmatched. The CDR3 has 14 residues. From germline, CDR1 is SEHNR and CDR2 FQNEAQ (reference sequence). The CDR3 is CASSSTGQLEKLFF. The CDR3 DNA follows: TGTGCCAGCAGCTCCACGGGACAGCTTGAAAAACTGTTTTTT.

In its sample, this clonotype was seen a few times. This sequence joins TRBV4-3 and TRBJ1-5; no clear D. Per germline, CDR1 LGHNA and CDR2 YSLEER. The CDR3 is 13 residues long. V was pared by 3 bases and J by 4 bases, with 7 bases between. The CDR3 bases are TGCGCCAGCAGCCAGTTTAGAAATCAGCCCCAGCATTTT. Amino acid sequence: CASSQFRNQPQHF.

This clonotype showed up just a few times. This sequence joins TRBV20-1 and TRBJ2-5, with D uncertain. V lost 0 bases and J 4 bases, leaving 6 bases between the germline ends. The CDR3 is 12 amino acids. The V gene's germline CDR1 is DFQATT and CDR2 SNEGSKA (reference sequence). CDR3 sequence: CSAREVTETQYF. The CDR3 DNA sequence: TGCAGTGCTAGAGAAGTGACAGAGACCCAGTACTTC.

This clonotype came up a few times. The chain is built from TRBV10-2 and TRBJ2-5; 10 bases fit TRBD2. The CDR3 is made up of 13 amino acids. The germline gives CDR1 WSHSY, CDR2 SAAADI. J lost 5 bases, V lost 7 bases, and 4 bases had no gene match. CDR3: CASMASGSETQYF. CDR3 in DNA: TGCGCCAGCATGGCTAGCGGGAGTGAGACCCAGTACTTC.

Ten or more counts support this clonotype. The V gene is TRBV19, the J gene TRBJ2-2, with D perhaps TRBD1 or TRBD2 (5 bases each). Trimming took off 10 bases at V and 2 bases at J, with 14 bases between the two ends. Germline lookup yields CDR1 LNHDA and CDR2 SQIVND (reference sequence). The CDR3 has 14 amino acids. This CDR3 reads CATRRTLNTGELFF. CDR3 sequence (DNA): TGTGCCACCCGGAGGACACTTAACACCGGGGAGCTGTTTTTT.

The V gene is TRBV12-3 or TRBV12-4, the J gene TRBJ1-2, with D perhaps TRBD1 (6 bases). This CDR3 contains 14 residues. Trimming cost V 1 base and J 4 bases, with 10 bases left between them. CDR3 sequence (DNA): TGTGCCAGCAGTTTAGTCGGGGGGCCCTATGGCTACACCTTC. Its translation: CASSLVGGPYGYTF.

This clonotype was detected only a few times. This chain joins TRBV28 and TRBJ1-6, with 8 bases lining up with TRBD1. This CDR3 has 18 residues. Germline CDR1 reads MDHEN; CDR2 reads SYDVKM. V shed 4 bases, J shed 7 bases, and the junction held 15 bases outside the gene matches. The CDR3 reads CASSSPLSTGVLNSPLHF. The CDR3 region has the DNA TGTGCCAGCAGTTCCCCATTATCGACAGGGGTCTTAAATTCACCCCTCCACTTT.

The chain uses TRBV7-6 and TRBJ2-3; D gene uncertain. The CDR3 spans 16 residues. CDR1 and CDR2 from the germline V gene are SGHVS and FNYEAQ. Trimming removed 2 bases at V and 4 bases at J, with 16 bases between. CDR3 DNA sequence: TGTGCCAGCAGCTTAAACTTTAGTGTTCGTCCAGATACGCAGTATTTT. As protein: CASSLNFSVRPDTQYF.

This clonotype was observed a few times. The genes are TRBV20-1 and TRBJ2-2; TRBD1 matches at 9 bases. This CDR3 region has 16 residues. Trimming cost V 5 bases and J 1 base; bases outside gene matches: 8. The germline V gene encodes CDR1 DFQATT and CDR2 SNEGSKA (reference sequence). Here the CDR3 DNA reads TGCAGTGCTCCTTTTGCGGGACAGGGGAACACCGGGGAGCTGTTTTTT. Its protein product is CSAPFAGQGNTGELFF.

This clonotype was picked up a small number of times. The genes are TRBV6-1 and TRBJ2-3; 7 bases are shared with TRBD1. The germline gives CDR1 MNHNS, CDR2 SASEGT. This CDR3 spans 14 amino acids. The J segment lost 2 bases and the V segment lost 6 bases, leaving 5 bases of the junction unmatched. The DNA of the CDR3 is TGTGCCAGCAGGCAGGGGGTTGTCACAGATACGCAGTATTTT. Amino acids: CASRQGVVTDTQYF.

The chain carries TRBV20-1 and TRBJ2-1, with D possibly matching TRBD2 (6 bases). Germline CDR1 and CDR2: DFQATT and SNEGSKA (reference sequence). The CDR3 consists of 13 residues. V lost 3 bases, J lost 5 bases, and 11 bases lay in between. CDR3 sequence reads: CSASSGVNNEQFF. CDR3 coding DNA: TGCAGTGCTAGTTCGGGAGTTAACAATGAGCAGTTCTTC.

The genes are TRBV5-1 and TRBJ2-5; TRBD2 agrees at 13 bases. The CDR3 runs 18 residues. Trimming removed 4 bases from V and 2 bases from J; junction bases left unmatched: 11. CDR1 is SGHRS, CDR2 YFSETQ, per germline. Here the CDR3 reads CASSLGLAGAPPQETQYF. Here the CDR3 DNA reads TGCGCCAGCAGCCTCGGACTAGCGGGGGCCCCTCCACAAGAGACCCAGTACTTC. Combining the CDR3 with reference TRBV5-1 and TRBJ2-5 gives the whole variable domain KAGVTQTPRYLIKTRGQQVTLSCSPISGHRSVSWYQQTPGQGLQFLFEYFSETQRNKGNFPGRFSGRQFSNSRSEMNVSTLELGDSALYLCASSLGLAGAPPQETQYFGPGTRLLVL.

Written as DNA, the CDR3 is TGTGCCAGCAGTTTAGAGGGGGTTACTTCACCCCTCCACTTT. It translates to CASSLEGVTSPLHF. V gene TRBV27 combines with J gene TRBJ1-6, with a tentative D call TRBD1 (6 bases). The CDR3 extends over 14 amino acids. In germline, CDR1 is MNHEY, CDR2 SMNVEV (reference sequence). V was shortened by 2 bases and J by 9 bases, with 11 bases between the two germline ends.

Ten or more counts support this clonotype. The chain is built from TRBV28 and TRBJ1-1; D not resolved. Germline CDR1 reads MDHEN; CDR2 reads SYDVKM. CDR3 size: 15 residues. Trimming pared 6 bases from V and 2 bases from J, leaving 16 bases between. Here the CDR3 DNA reads TGTGCCAGCAGGCTATTATGGCTCGGAAACACTGAAGCTTTCTTT. It specifies CASRLLWLGNTEAFF.

This clonotype was seen only a few times. V is TRBV5-1 and J is TRBJ2-5; D gene unclear. The CDR3 has 11 amino acids. The V and J ends lost 4 bases and 8 bases respectively, with 9 bases between them. The germline CDR1 and CDR2 sequences are SGHRS and YFSETQ. The CDR3 here is CASSAKGTQYF. The CDR3 DNA reads as TGCGCCAGCAGCGCGAAGGGTACCCAGTACTTC. Complete variable domain (other parts from reference TRBV5-1 and TRBJ2-5): KAGVTQTPRYLIKTRGQQVTLSCSPISGHRSVSWYQQTPGQGLQFLFEYFSETQRNKGNFPGRFSGRQFSNSRSEMNVSTLELGDSALYLCASSAKGTQYFGPGTRLLVL.

The J gene is TRBJ2-4, the V gene TRBV5-6; 8 positions match TRBD1. CDR3 length: 12 residues. Germline CDR1 reads SGHDT; CDR2 reads YYEEEE. The V gene end was trimmed by 3 bases and the J gene end by 11 bases; junction bases not matched to a gene: 4. The CDR3 sequence: CASSSDREVQYF. CDR3 sequence (DNA): TGTGCCAGCAGCTCGGACAGGGAGGTTCAGTACTTC.

The chain is built from TRBV28 and TRBJ1-5; TRBD1 is a possible D gene (6 bases). Germline CDR1 MDHEN, CDR2 SYDVKM. This CDR3 spans 14 amino acids. V lost 0 bases to trimming and J lost 10 bases, with 13 bases between them. CDR3: CASSLWGGSKPQHF. CDR3 DNA sequence: TGTGCCAGCAGTTTATGGGGGGGCTCAAAACCCCAGCATTTT.

This chain links TRBV5-4 with TRBJ2-5; 10 positions match TRBD2. Germline CDR1 SGHNT, CDR2 YYREEE (reference sequence). CDR3 size: 15 residues. Germline trimming cut 2 bases from V and 4 bases from J; bases unmatched to any gene: 5. The CDR3 DNA reads TGTGCCAGCAGCTTCGGAGCGGGAGGGGGAGAGACCCAGTACTTC. The encoded protein is CASSFGAGGGETQYF.

This clonotype was observed at least ten times. The chain couples TRBV7-8 to TRBJ1-4; tentatively, D is TRBD1 (5 bases). Germline V gene sequence: CDR1 SGHVS, CDR2 FQNEAQ. The germline V and J ends were trimmed by 1 base and 12 bases, with 18 bases remaining between them. The CDR3 sequence is 15 residues long. Here the CDR3 reads CASSLVSGTKGELFF. The CDR3 region has the DNA TGTGCCAGCAGCTTAGTTTCCGGGACCAAAGGAGAACTGTTTTTT.

Notes on this clonotype: The junction departs from the called germline gene at one end, perhaps through a read error. This sequence joins TRBV29-1 and TRBJ2-3, with 8 bases that match TRBD2. The CDR3 spans 15 residues. The germline V gene has CDR1 SQVTM and CDR2 ANQGSEA. CDR3 sequence (DNA): TGCAGCGTTGGGGGAGCGGGGGCCAACACAGTTACGCAGTATTTT. Amino acids: CSVGGAGANTVTQYF.